This is a list of T cell receptor beta chains from one sample in a study of cytomegalovirus exposure and HLA in healthy donors. Method: immunoSEQ multiplex PCR; TCRdb's copy keeps in-frame clones and lacks some. The sample shows roughly 200,000 clones, around 80% of them seen only once. Input material: PBMCs. The receptors here all came from a woman aged 40-49 years in good health and CMV-seronegative. The CDR3 runs from the conserved cysteine through the conserved F or W. A D gene is named only where the DNA matches it firmly. Clone size is not always given. Where it is, it says once, few, many or a class for expanded clones.

cdr3_nt	cdr3_aa	clone_size	d_call	cdr3_length	v_call	j_call
TGTGCCTTTCAGGCCGGGGGCCAAGAGACCCAGTACTTC	CAFQAGGQETQYF	.	.	13	TRBV7-9	TRBJ2-5
TGTGCCAGCCGACAGGGGGCAGGTGAGCAGTACTTC	CASRQGAGEQYF	.	TRBD1	12	TRBV2	TRBJ2-7
TGTGCCAGCAGCTTTAGGTGGACAAACACCGGGGAGCTGTTTTTT	CASSFRWTNTGELFF	once	.	15	TRBV5-5	TRBJ2-2
TGTGCCAGCAGTTTAGAACGGGGGGGCCCGGATACGCAGTATTTT	CASSLERGGPDTQYF	.	TRBD2	15	TRBV27	TRBJ2-3
TGTGCCAGTAGCAGCCGGGTATATGGCTACACCTTC	CASSSRVYGYTF	.	.	12	TRBV19	TRBJ1-2
TGTGCCAGCAGCCTAGGGACAACGAACACCGGGGAGCTGTTTTTT	CASSLGTTNTGELFF	.	.	15	TRBV9	TRBJ2-2
TGCGCCAGCAGCGGGGGGGCCGCGGACCAAGAGACCCAGTACTTC	CASSGGAADQETQYF	few	.	15	TRBV5-1	TRBJ2-5
TGTGCCTGGAGTACGGGAGTACTAGAGCAGTACTTC	CAWSTGVLEQYF	.	.	12	TRBV30	TRBJ2-5
TGTGCCAGTAGTATTATAGGTAGGGGGACCGGGGAGCTGTTTTTT	CASSIIGRGTGELFF	.	.	15	TRBV19	TRBJ2-2
TGTGCCAGTAGTAGGCGGCCCGGGGAGCTGTTTTTT	CASSRRPGELFF	.	.	12	TRBV19	TRBJ2-2
TGTGCCAGCAGATCAGGGGGAGAGACCCAGTACTTC	CASRSGGETQYF	.	TRBD1	12	TRBV27	TRBJ2-5
TGTGCCAGCAGCCAAGGTACGAGTCAGGCAGATACGCAGTATTTT	CASSQGTSQADTQYF	few	.	15	TRBV4-2	TRBJ2-3
TGTGCCAGCAGCCAAGAACTAGCGGGGGGGCCTGGCGAGCAGTACTTC	CASSQELAGGPGEQYF	.	TRBD2	16	TRBV4-2	TRBJ2-7
TGTGCCAGTACTCCAGGTGGGGACACCTCTTACGGCTACACCTTC	CASTPGGDTSYGYTF	.	.	15	TRBV19	TRBJ1-2
TGTGCCACCTCCAACAGGGGAGAAAACATTCAGTACTTC	CATSNRGENIQYF	.	TRBD1	13	TRBV15	TRBJ2-4
TGCGCCAGCAATCGCGGGGGTAGCACAGATACGCAGTATTTT	CASNRGGSTDTQYF	.	TRBD2	14	TRBV5-1	TRBJ2-3
TGTGCCAGCAGTGAGCTGGGGCGCGGGACCCAGTACTTC	CASSELGRGTQYF	.	.	13	TRBV7-2	TRBJ2-5
TGTGCCAGCCAGTGGCCCGCGAACACCGGGGAGCTGTTTTTT	CASQWPANTGELFF	.	.	14	TRBV6-1	TRBJ2-2
TGTGCAAGTCGCTTTCTCGGGACAGGGGAGGACACTGAAGCTTTCTTT	CASRFLGTGEDTEAFF	.	.	16	TRBV12-2	TRBJ1-1
TGTGCCAGCAGTGCGGCCTTTGGGGCGGATTCACCCCTCCACTTT	CASSAAFGADSPLHF	.	.	15	TRBV6-1	TRBJ1-6
TGTGCCAGTAGTACCGGGGGGGCAGCAGATACGCAGTATTTT	CASSTGGAADTQYF	.	TRBD2	14	TRBV19	TRBJ2-3